This passage covers 13 T cell receptor beta chains from one sample sequenced in a study of Tregs in tolerant kidney transplant recipients (dated by TCRdb to between 2017 and 2020). The library was generated by the immunoSEQ multiplex PCR assay. Here the immuneACCESS table is served through TCRdb, limited to in-frame sequences with V and J called. Missing clones are a known gap in these copies; in checked studies unresolved V genes cover under half, and the rest lacks a known reason. The sample table shows 85,000 to 90,000 clones, and around nine tenths are seen once. Roughly 5% of the sample is taken by the ten largest. Source material: CD8+ T cells from blood. All receptors come from a human donor in good health.

The sample holds one count of this clone. The CDR3 sequence is CASSLEGGSNQPQHF. The CDR3 DNA reads TGTGCCAGCAGCCTGGAGGGCGGGAGCAATCAGCCCCAGCATTTT. This rearrangement joins TRBV11-2 to TRBJ1-5; D gene uncertain. Trimming removed 5 bases at V and 1 base at J, with 12 bases between. Germline loops: CDR1 SGHAT, CDR2 FQNNGV. The CDR3 extends over 15 amino acids.

V usage is TRBV5-1 and J usage is TRBJ2-3, with 8 bases lining up with TRBD2. V shed 2 bases, J shed 5 bases, and the junction held 10 bases outside the gene matches. CDR3 size: 16 residues. The V gene's germline CDR1 is SGHRS and CDR2 YFSETQ. CDR3: CASSFNARGGIDTQYF. CDR3 bases: TGCGCCAGCAGCTTTAACGCTCGGGGGGGAATAGATACGCAGTATTTT.

CDR3 DNA: TGTGCCTGGAGTTCCCCGCCGGGCCGGCCCGATGAGCAGTTCTTC. This translates into CAWSSPPGRPDEQFF. J is TRBJ2-1 and V is TRBV30; D gene ambiguous. Germline V gives CDR1 GTSNPN, CDR2 SVGIG (reference sequence). V was cut by 2 bases and J by 8 bases, with 19 bases left in between. The CDR3 is 15 amino acids. Together with reference TRBV30 and TRBJ2-1, the CDR3 gives the full variable domain: SQTIHQWPATLVQPVGSPLSLECTVEGTSNPNLYWYRQAAGRGLQLLFYSVGIGQISSEVPQNLSASRPQDRQFILSSKKLLLSDSGFYLCAWSSPPGRPDEQFFGPGTRLTVL.

The chain joins TRBV5-1 to TRBJ2-7; 7 bases align to TRBD1. The length of the CDR3 is 17 residues. Per the germline V gene, CDR1 is SGHRS and CDR2 is YFSETQ. The V segment lost 4 bases and the J segment 0 bases; nucleotides outside the gene matches: 13. The CDR3 nucleotides read TGCGCCAGCAGCCCTCCCTTGTCCCGGGACAGCTCCTACGAGCAGTACTTC. Residues: CASSPPLSRDSSYEQYF. Based on the CDR3 plus reference TRBV5-1 and TRBJ2-7, the full variable domain is KAGVTQTPRYLIKTRGQQVTLSCSPISGHRSVSWYQQTPGQGLQFLFEYFSETQRNKGNFPGRFSGRQFSNSRSEMNVSTLELGDSALYLCASSPPLSRDSSYEQYFGPGTRLTVT.

The chain uses TRBV5-6 and TRBJ2-7; either TRBD1 or TRBD2 may fit D (6 bases each). Per the germline V gene, CDR1 is SGHDT and CDR2 is YYEEEE. The CDR3 runs to 13 residues. The V end was cut by 4 bases, the J end by 0 bases, with 8 bases between. This CDR3 is CASSPGASYEQYF. For the CDR3, the DNA is TGTGCCAGCAGCCCGGGGGCCTCCTACGAGCAGTACTTC.

The chain couples TRBV11-3 to TRBJ2-5; 7 bases are a match to TRBD2. Looked up from germline, CDR1 is SGHNT and CDR2 is YENEEA. The CDR3 spans 15 residues. V was clipped by 4 bases and J by 2 bases; unmatched bases: 7. The CDR3 DNA is TGTGCCAGCAGCTCGTCCCGGGACTATCAAGAGACCCAGTACTTC. It specifies CASSSSRDYQETQYF.

The chain uses TRBV30 and TRBJ1-5; TRBD1 matches at 10 bases. CDR1 is GTSNPN and CDR2 is SVGIG in the germline V gene (reference sequence). V trimming: 5 bases; J trimming: 0 bases; junction bases outside the gene matches: 4. The CDR3 extends over 15 amino acids. The CDR3 DNA reads TGTGCCTGGCTTGGGACAGGGGATAGCAATCAGCCCCAGCATTTT. This codes for CAWLGTGDSNQPQHF.

The V call is TRBV15, the J call TRBJ2-5, with D perhaps matching TRBD1 (5 bases). Trimming shortened V by 4 bases and J by 5 bases, and 17 bases separated the two germline ends. Germline V gene lookup returns CDR1 LNHNV and CDR2 YYDKDF (reference sequence). The CDR3 is made up of 15 amino acids. CDR3 sequence reads: CATSTERRVRETQYF. In DNA form, the CDR3 reads TGTGCCACCAGCACCGAACGCAGGGTCCGGGAGACCCAGTACTTC.

The chain joins TRBV7-2 to TRBJ2-2, with 7 bases that match TRBD1. This CDR3 is built from 17 residues. V shed 6 bases, J shed 4 bases, and the junction held 14 bases outside the gene matches. Germline CDR1 reads SGHTA; CDR2 reads FQGNSA. CDR3 in DNA: TGTGCCAGCAGGCAAACGCGTGAGAGGGGGCTCACCGGGGAGCTGTTTTTT. Translation: CASRQTRERGLTGELFF.

With regard to this clone: A read error may produce the germline difference seen at one junction end. This chain connects TRBV5-4 to TRBJ1-2, with 8 bases matching TRBD1. The CDR3 extends over 13 amino acids. Germline CDR1 SGHNT, CDR2 YYREEE (reference sequence). The CDR3 DNA follows: TGTGCCGGCAGCGAGGACAGGGTGTATGGCTACACCTTC. Its translation is CAGSEDRVYGYTF.

The chain combines TRBV7-9 with TRBJ2-7, with 9 bases aligning to TRBD1. CDR1 and CDR2 from the germline V gene are SEHNR and FQNEAQ (reference sequence). The CDR3 runs to 15 residues. V shed 4 bases and J 5 bases; nucleotides not matched to a gene: 9. The CDR3 DNA reads as TGTGCCAGCAGCTCACCGGGACAGGGAAAGGACGAGCAGTACTTC. It is translated as CASSSPGQGKDEQYF.

The chain combines TRBV29-1 with TRBJ2-7; 8 bases agree with TRBD1. Germline V gene data show CDR1 as SQVTM and CDR2 as ANQGSEA. Losses at the gene ends were 6 bases for V and 3 bases for J; bases not matched to a gene: 10. This CDR3 has 14 residues. CDR3 in amino acids: CSVGGQERGYEQYF. CDR3 sequence (DNA): TGCAGCGTAGGGGGACAGGAAAGGGGCTACGAGCAGTACTTC.

The chain combines TRBV5-1 with TRBJ1-4, with TRBD1 identical over 9 bases. CDR3 length: 14 residues. The J segment lost 6 bases and the V segment lost 2 bases, leaving 2 bases of the junction unmatched. Germline V gene data show CDR1 as SGHRS and CDR2 as YFSETQ. The CDR3 coding sequence is TGCGCCAGCAGCTTCGACAGGGGGTATGAAAAACTGTTTTTT. Translating gives CASSFDRGYEKLFF.